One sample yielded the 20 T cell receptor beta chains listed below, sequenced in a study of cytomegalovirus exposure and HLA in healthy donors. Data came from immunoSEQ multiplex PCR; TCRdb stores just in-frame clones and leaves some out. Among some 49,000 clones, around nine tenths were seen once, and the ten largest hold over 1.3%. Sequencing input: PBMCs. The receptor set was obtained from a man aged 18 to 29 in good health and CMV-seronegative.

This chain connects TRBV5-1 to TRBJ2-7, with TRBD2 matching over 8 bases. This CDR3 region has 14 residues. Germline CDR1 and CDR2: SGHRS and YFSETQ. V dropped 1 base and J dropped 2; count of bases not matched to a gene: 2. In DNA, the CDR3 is TGCGCCAGCAGCTTGACTAGCGGCCCCTACGAGCAGTACTTC. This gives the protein CASSLTSGPYEQYF.

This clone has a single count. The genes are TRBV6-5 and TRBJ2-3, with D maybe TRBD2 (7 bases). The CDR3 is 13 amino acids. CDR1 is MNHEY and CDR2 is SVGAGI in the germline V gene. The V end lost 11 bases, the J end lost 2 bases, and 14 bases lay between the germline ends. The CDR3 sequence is CAARGGVTDTQYF. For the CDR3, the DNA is TGTGCCGCGAGGGGGGGGGTCACAGATACGCAGTATTTT.

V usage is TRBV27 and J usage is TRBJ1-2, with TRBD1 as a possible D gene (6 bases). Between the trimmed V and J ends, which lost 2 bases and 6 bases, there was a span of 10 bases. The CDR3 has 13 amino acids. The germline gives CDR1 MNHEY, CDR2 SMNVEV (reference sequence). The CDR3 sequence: CASSLGGADGYTF. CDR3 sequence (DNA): TGTGCCAGCAGTTTAGGGGGGGCAGATGGCTACACCTTC.

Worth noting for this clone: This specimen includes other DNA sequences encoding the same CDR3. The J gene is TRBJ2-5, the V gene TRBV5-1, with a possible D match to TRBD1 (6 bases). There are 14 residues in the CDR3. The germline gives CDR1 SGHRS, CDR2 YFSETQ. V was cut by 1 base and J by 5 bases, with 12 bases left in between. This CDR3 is CASSLSGAGETQYF. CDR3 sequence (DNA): TGCGCCAGCAGCTTGTCAGGGGCCGGTGAGACCCAGTACTTC.

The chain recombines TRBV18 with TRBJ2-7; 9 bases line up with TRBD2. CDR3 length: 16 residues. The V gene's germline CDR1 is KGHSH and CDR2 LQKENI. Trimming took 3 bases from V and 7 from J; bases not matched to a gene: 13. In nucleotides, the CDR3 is TGTGCCAGCTCACCCCTAGCGGGACTAAAGAAGGGGGAGCAGTACTTC. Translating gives CASSPLAGLKKGEQYF.

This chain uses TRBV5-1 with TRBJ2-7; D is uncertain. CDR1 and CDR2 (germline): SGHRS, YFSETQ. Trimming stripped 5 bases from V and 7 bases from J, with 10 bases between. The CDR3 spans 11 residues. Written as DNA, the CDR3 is TGCGCCAGCAGGGCTAGTGGGGAGCAGTACTTC. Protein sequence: CASRASGEQYF.

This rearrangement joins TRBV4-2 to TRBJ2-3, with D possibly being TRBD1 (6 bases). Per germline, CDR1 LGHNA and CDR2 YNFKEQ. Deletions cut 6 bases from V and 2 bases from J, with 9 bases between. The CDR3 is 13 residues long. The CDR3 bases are TGTGCCAGCAGTGGACAGCTCACAGATACGCAGTATTTT. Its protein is CASSGQLTDTQYF.

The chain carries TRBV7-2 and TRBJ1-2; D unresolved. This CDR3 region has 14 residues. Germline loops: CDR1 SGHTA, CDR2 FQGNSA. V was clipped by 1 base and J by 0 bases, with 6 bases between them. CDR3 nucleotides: TGTGCCAGCAGCTTAGACAGCTCTAACTATGGCTACACCTTC. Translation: CASSLDSSNYGYTF.

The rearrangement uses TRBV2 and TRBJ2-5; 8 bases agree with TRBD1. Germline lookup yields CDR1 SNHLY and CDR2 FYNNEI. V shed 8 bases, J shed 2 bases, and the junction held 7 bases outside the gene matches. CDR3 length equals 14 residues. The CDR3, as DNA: TGTGCCAGCCTAAGGGACAGGATGCAAGAGACCCAGTACTTC. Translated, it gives CASLRDRMQETQYF. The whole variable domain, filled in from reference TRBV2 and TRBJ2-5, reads EPEVTQTPSHQVTQMGQEVILRCVPISNHLYFYWYRQILGQKVEFLVSFYNNEISEKSEIFDDQFSVERPDGSNFTLKIRSTKLEDSAMYFCASLRDRMQETQYFGPGTRLLVL.

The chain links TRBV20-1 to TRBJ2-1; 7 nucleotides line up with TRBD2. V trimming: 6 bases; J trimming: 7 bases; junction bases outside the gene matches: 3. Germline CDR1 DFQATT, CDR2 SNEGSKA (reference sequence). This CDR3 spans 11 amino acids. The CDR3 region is CSAGGLNEQFF. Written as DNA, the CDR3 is TGCAGTGCGGGAGGGCTGAATGAGCAGTTCTTC.

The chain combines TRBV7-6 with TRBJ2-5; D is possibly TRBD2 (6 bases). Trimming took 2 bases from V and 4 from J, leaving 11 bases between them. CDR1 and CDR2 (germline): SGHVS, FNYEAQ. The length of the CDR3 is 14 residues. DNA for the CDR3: TGTGCCAGCAGCTTATTATCCGGGGGAGAGACCCAGTACTTC. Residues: CASSLLSGGETQYF. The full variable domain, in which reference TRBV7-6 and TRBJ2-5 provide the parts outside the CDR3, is GAGVSQSPRYKVTKRGQDVALRCDPISGHVSLYWYRQALGQGPEFLTYFNYEAQQDKSGLPNDRFSAERPEGSISTLTIQRTEQRDSAMYRCASSLLSGGETQYFGPGTRLLVL.

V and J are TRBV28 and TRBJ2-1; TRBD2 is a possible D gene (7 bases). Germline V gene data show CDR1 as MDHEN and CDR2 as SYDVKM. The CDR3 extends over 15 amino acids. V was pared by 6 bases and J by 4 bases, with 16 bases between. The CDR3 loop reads CASSPGGSRYNEQFF. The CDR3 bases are TGTGCCAGCAGCCCGGGGGGCTCGAGATACAATGAGCAGTTCTTC. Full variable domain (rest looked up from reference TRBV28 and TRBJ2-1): DVKVTQSSRYLVKRTGEKVFLECVQDMDHENMFWYRQDPGLGLRLIYFSYDVKMKEKGDIPEGYSVSREKKERFSLILESASTNQTSMYLCASSPGGSRYNEQFFGPGTRLTVL.

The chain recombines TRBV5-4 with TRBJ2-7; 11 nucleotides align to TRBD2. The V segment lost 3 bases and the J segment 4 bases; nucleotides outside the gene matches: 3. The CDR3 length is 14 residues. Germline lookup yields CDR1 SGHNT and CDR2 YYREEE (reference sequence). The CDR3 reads CASSSTSGTYEQYF. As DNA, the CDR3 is TGTGCCAGCAGCTCGACTAGCGGGACATACGAGCAGTACTTC.

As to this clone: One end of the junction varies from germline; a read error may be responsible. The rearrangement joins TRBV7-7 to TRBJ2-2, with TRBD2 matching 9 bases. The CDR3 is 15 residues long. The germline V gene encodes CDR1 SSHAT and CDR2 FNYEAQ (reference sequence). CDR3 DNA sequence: TGTGCTAGCAGCTTAGGCGGGAGGGACACCGGGGAGCTGTTTTTT. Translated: CASSLGGRDTGELFF. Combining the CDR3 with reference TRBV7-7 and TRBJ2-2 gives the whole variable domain GAGVSQSPRYKVTKRGQDVTLRCDPISSHATLYWYQQALGQGPEFLTYFNYEAQPDKSGLPSDRFSAERPEGSISTLTIQRTEQRDSAMYRCASSLGGRDTGELFFGEGSRLTVL.

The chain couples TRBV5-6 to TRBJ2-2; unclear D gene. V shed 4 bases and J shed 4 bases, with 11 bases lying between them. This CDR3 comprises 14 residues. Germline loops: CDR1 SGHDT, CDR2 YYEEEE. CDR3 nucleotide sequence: TGTGCCAGCAGCACTCCTAGGCGCACCGGGGAGCTGTTTTTT. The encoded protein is CASSTPRRTGELFF.

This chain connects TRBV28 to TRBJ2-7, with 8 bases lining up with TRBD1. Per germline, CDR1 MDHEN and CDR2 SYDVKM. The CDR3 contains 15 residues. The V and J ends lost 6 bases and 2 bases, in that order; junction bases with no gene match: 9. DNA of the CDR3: TGTGCCAGCAGCCCGAACAGGGGGTTCACCTACGAGCAGTACTTC. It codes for CASSPNRGFTYEQYF.

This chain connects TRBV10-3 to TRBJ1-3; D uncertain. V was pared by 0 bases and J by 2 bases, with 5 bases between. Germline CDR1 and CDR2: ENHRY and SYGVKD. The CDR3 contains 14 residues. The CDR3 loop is CAISESGTGNTIYF. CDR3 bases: TGTGCCATCAGTGAGTCCGGGACTGGAAACACCATATATTTT.

CDR3 coding DNA: TGTGCCAGCAGCCCTCACGGGGTTTCGGAGACCCAGTACTTC. It translates to CASSPHGVSETQYF. The rearrangement uses TRBV7-3 and TRBJ2-5; possible D gene TRBD2, 5 bases. Trimming removed 5 bases at V and 5 bases at J, with 15 bases between. CDR1 and CDR2 from the germline V gene are SGHTA and FQGTGA. CDR3 size: 14 residues.

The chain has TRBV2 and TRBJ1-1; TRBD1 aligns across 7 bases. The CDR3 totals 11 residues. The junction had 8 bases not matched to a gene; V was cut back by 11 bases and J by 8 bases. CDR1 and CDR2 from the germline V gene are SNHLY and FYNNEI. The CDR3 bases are TGTGCCCCCAACAGGGGTGGCGAAGCTTTCTTT. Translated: CAPNRGGEAFF. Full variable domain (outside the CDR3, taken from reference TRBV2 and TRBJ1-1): EPEVTQTPSHQVTQMGQEVILRCVPISNHLYFYWYRQILGQKVEFLVSFYNNEISEKSEIFDDQFSVERPDGSNFTLKIRSTKLEDSAMYFCAPNRGGEAFFGQGTRLTVV.

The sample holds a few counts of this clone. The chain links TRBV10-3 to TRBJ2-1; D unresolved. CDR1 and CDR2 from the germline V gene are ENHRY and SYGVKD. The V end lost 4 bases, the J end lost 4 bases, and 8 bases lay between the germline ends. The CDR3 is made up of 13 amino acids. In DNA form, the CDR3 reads TGTGCCATCAGTGTCGACTTATACAATGAGCAGTTCTTC. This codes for CAISVDLYNEQFF.